A selection of T cell receptor beta chains follows, all from one sample in a study of cytomegalovirus exposure and HLA in healthy donors. The data were produced by immunoSEQ multiplex PCR, yet TCRdb's version contains in-frame clones alone and is incomplete. The sample has approximately 110,000 clones. The sequencing input was PBMCs. Receptor source: a man aged 18 to 30 in good health and CMV-seronegative. Each CDR3 is given with its conserved first and last residue. D genes are given only for firm matches.

v_gene	j_gene	d_gene	CDR3aa
TRBV7-6	TRBJ2-5	TRBD2	CASSLERGGGETQYF
TRBV15	TRBJ1-1	-	CATSDPGILGRTEAFF
TRBV29-1	TRBJ2-7	-	CSVGSSGDEQYF
TRBV7-9	TRBJ2-6	TRBD1	CASSLTGTGANVLTF
TRBV9	TRBJ1-3	-	CASSKDEVSGNTIYF
TRBV10-3	TRBJ2-2	-	CAIKITPNTGELFF
TRBV9	TRBJ2-2	TRBD1	CASSHPDRGTNTGELFF
TRBV5-4	TRBJ1-1	-	CASGQSLNTEAFF
TRBV6-1	TRBJ1-1	TRBD1	CAGSIEQGAITEAFF
TRBV29-1	TRBJ2-7	-	CSVESAGTYEQYF
TRBV6-1	TRBJ1-4	TRBD1	CASSSMTGGNEKLFF
TRBV2	TRBJ2-4	TRBD2	CASSEVSGGATKNIQYF
TRBV11-2	TRBJ1-2	-	CASSLEQLKFRDGYTF
TRBV9	TRBJ2-1	TRBD1	CASSPRDRGLNEQFF
TRBV2	TRBJ2-1	-	CASPAAMSYNEQFF
TRBV19	TRBJ2-1	TRBD1	CASSEQGAPHEQFF
TRBV10-3	TRBJ2-1	-	CAISQGGEQFF
TRBV4-1	TRBJ1-1	-	CASSHWGRGDTEAFF
TRBV4-1	TRBJ2-1	TRBD1	CASSQTGGSYNEQFF
TRBV14	TRBJ1-6	-	CASSQATGEGSPLHF
TRBV18	TRBJ2-3	TRBD2	CASSPPSGGNTQYF
TRBV18	TRBJ1-1	TRBD1	CAIRREQGDTEAFF